The clone carrying this T cell receptor (beta chain) was observed a handful of times. Its antigen is unknown. A much larger clonotype is one base distant, so this may be a read error. TCRdb passed the multiplex PCR reads through MiXCR, listing each CDR3 protein once. The sample records around 150,000 distinct CDR3 sequences, approximately 32% being singletons. Breast cancer patients provided tissue from their axillary draining lymph nodes. Germline V gene sequence: CDR1 MNHEY, CDR2 SVGAGI. This CDR3 has 14 amino acids. Trimming took off 5 bases at V and 5 bases at J, with 15 bases between the two ends. The sample comes from a study of breast tumors, draining lymph nodes, adjacent tissues. Study findings and constraints: Data only fit, rather than demonstrated, lymph node origin of most tumor T cells. Findings are consistent with lymph node origin and intratumoral expansion of most tumor T cells. Luminal-like breast cancer showed significantly higher tumor–nontumor repertoire similarity than basal-like. Tumor TCR diversity was below lymph nodes but above nontumor tissue.

The sample was axillary lymph node tissue. V and J are TRBV6-5 and TRBJ2-5, with D perhaps matching TRBD1 (6 bases). This TCR was recovered from a female donor with breast cancer. Some clones in this sample may be carry-over from other donors' samples. The CDR3, as DNA: TGTGCCAGCAGTCGCAACGACAGGAGGGAGACCCAGTACTTC. Residues: CASSRNDRRETQYF.